Below, 20 T cell receptor beta chains from the same sample are listed, as sequenced in a study of blood T cell repertoires in COVID-19. Clones were sequenced by immunoSEQ multiplex PCR, and TCRdb holds only the in-frame ones, with some missing. The sample carries about 200,000 clones, over 75% recorded once. Sequencing input: peripheral blood. Every receptor here comes from a woman of 80 years or more with acute or convalescent COVID-19.

The V call is TRBV2, the J call TRBJ1-6; TRBD1 is a possible D gene (6 bases). Germline assignment: CDR1 SNHLY and CDR2 FYNNEI. This CDR3 region has 15 residues. Trimming stripped 7 bases from V and 10 bases from J, with 20 bases between. The CDR3 bases are TGTGCCAGCACCACTTCTTGGACAGCATACTCACCCCTCCACTTT. Its protein product is CASTTSWTAYSPLHF.

The chain recombines TRBV18 with TRBJ1-5; D unresolved. This CDR3 has 13 residues. V was shortened by 3 bases and J by 5 bases, with 8 bases between the two germline ends. Germline CDR1 KGHSH, CDR2 LQKENI. Written as DNA, the CDR3 is TGTGCCAGCTCACCGTCCCAGGATCAGCCCCAGCATTTT. Its protein product is CASSPSQDQPQHF.

The genes are TRBV27 and TRBJ1-1; 9 nucleotides line up with TRBD1. The CDR3 consists of 15 residues. The J segment lost 6 bases and the V segment lost 2 bases, leaving 7 bases of the junction unmatched. Germline values: CDR1 MNHEY, CDR2 SMNVEV (reference sequence). The CDR3: CASSLLPGQGAEAFF. The CDR3 region has the DNA TGTGCCAGCAGTTTACTCCCGGGACAGGGCGCTGAAGCTTTCTTT.

In nucleotides, the CDR3 is TGTGCCAGCAGCTCCTGGACAGGGGGGAACACTGAAGCTTTCTTT. Its protein is CASSSWTGGNTEAFF. This rearrangement joins TRBV6-5 to TRBJ1-1, with 10 bases matching TRBD1. The CDR3 is 15 amino acids. V lost 6 bases and J lost 1; bases outside the gene matches: 5. Looked up from germline, CDR1 is MNHEY and CDR2 is SVGAGI.

About this clone: An end of the junction does not agree with germline; a read error may underlie this. The chain carries TRBV18 and TRBJ2-5; perhaps TRBD1 as D (5 bases). CDR3 length: 14 residues. CDR1 is KGHSH, CDR2 LQKENI, per germline. CDR3 protein: CASPPTVVQETQYF. Here the CDR3 DNA reads TGTGCCAGCCCACCGACAGTAGTCCAAGAGACCCAGTACTTC.

The CDR3 region is CAWSSGVGDEKLFF. For the CDR3, the DNA is TGTGCCTGGAGTAGCGGGGTGGGGGATGAAAAACTGTTTTTT. The chain employs TRBV30 and TRBJ1-4; a weak D match, TRBD1 (5 bases). The V gene's germline CDR1 is GTSNPN and CDR2 SVGIG (reference sequence). CDR3 length equals 14 residues. V dropped 2 bases and J dropped 6 bases, with 13 bases sitting between them.

The genes are TRBV6-5 and TRBJ1-5; D unresolved. V was shortened by 8 bases and J by 3 bases, with 11 bases between the two germline ends. This CDR3 contains 13 residues. Germline V gives CDR1 MNHEY, CDR2 SVGAGI. CDR3 protein: CASASDFNQPQHF. The CDR3 region has the DNA TGTGCCAGCGCAAGCGATTTCAATCAGCCCCAGCATTTT.

The V and J genes are TRBV9 and TRBJ1-2; D ambiguous. V was trimmed by 0 bases and J by 7 bases, leaving 10 bases between them. Germline V lookup: CDR1 SGDLS, CDR2 YYNGEE. The CDR3 totals 13 residues. CDR3 amino acids: CASSVGSGSGYTF. The DNA for the CDR3 is TGTGCCAGCAGCGTAGGGTCCGGGTCTGGCTACACCTTC.

The chain uses TRBV6-5 and TRBJ1-3; no reliable D call. Trimming pared 5 bases from V and 4 bases from J, leaving 9 bases between. The CDR3 has 13 residues. CDR1 and CDR2 (germline): MNHEY, SVGAGI. DNA for the CDR3: TGTGCCAGCAGTCTAGACGGAGGAAACACCATATATTTT. This encodes CASSLDGGNTIYF.

The sample holds a few counts of this clone. This chain uses TRBV2 with TRBJ1-2; D unclear. The germline V gene has CDR1 SNHLY and CDR2 FYNNEI. V was shortened by 4 bases and J by 0 bases, with 12 bases between the two germline ends. This CDR3 is built from 15 residues. CDR3 DNA sequence: TGTGCCAGCAGTGTGAGGGCAGGTTCTAACTATGGCTACACCTTC. Translation: CASSVRAGSNYGYTF.

V gene TRBV2 combines with J gene TRBJ1-3; no clear D gene. Trimming took 6 bases from V and 4 from J, leaving 7 bases between them. Germline V CDR1 and CDR2: SNHLY, FYNNEI. This CDR3 is 12 amino acids long. The CDR3 loop is CASRVEGNTIYF. For the CDR3, the DNA is TGTGCCAGCAGGGTAGAGGGAAACACCATATATTTT.

This clone was observed a few times. V and J are TRBV7-2 and TRBJ2-2; the D is unclear. Trimming left V 1 base short and J 4 bases short, with 7 bases between. CDR1 and CDR2 (germline): SGHTA, FQGNSA. The CDR3 contains 14 residues. CDR3 DNA sequence: TGTGCCAGCAGCTTAGATTGGAGCACCGGGGAGCTGTTTTTT. Its translation: CASSLDWSTGELFF. The whole variable domain, remainder taken from reference TRBV7-2 and TRBJ2-2, is GAGVSQSPSNKVTEKGKDVELRCDPISGHTALYWYRQSLGQGLEFLIYFQGNSAPDKSGLPSDRFSAERTGGSVSTLTIQRTQQEDSAVYLCASSLDWSTGELFFGEGSRLTVL.

This chain uses TRBV7-2 with TRBJ2-1; D possibly corresponds to TRBD2 (7 bases). The CDR3 has 13 residues. The V gene's germline CDR1 is SGHTA and CDR2 FQGNSA. V was shortened by 5 bases and J by 12 bases, with 17 bases between the two germline ends. CDR3 protein: CASSPGLGGGQFF. The CDR3 region has the DNA TGTGCCAGCAGCCCAGGCCTAGGGGGGGGGCAGTTCTTC.

V gene TRBV5-1 combines with J gene TRBJ2-3; 13 nucleotides line up with TRBD2. CDR3 length: 18 amino acids. The V gene's germline CDR1 is SGHRS and CDR2 YFSETQ. Unmatched junction bases numbered 5, after V lost 0 bases and J lost 1 base. CDR3 sequence reads: CASSLGTSGSSGTDTQYF. DNA of the CDR3: TGCGCCAGCAGCTTGGGGACTAGCGGGAGCTCTGGCACAGATACGCAGTATTTT.

The sample holds a few counts of this clone. This chain connects TRBV3-1 (or the pseudogene TRBV3-2) to TRBJ2-3; 7 bases agree with TRBD1. The CDR3 has 16 residues. Germline V CDR1 and CDR2: LGHDT, YNNKEL (reference sequence). V gave up 2 bases and J gave up 3 bases; unmatched junction bases: 8. The chain's CDR3 is CASSQWTGRETDTQYF. CDR3 coding DNA: TGTGCCAGCAGCCAATGGACAGGCAGGGAGACAGATACGCAGTATTTT.

This sequence joins TRBV5-1 and TRBJ1-2, with no clear D. The CDR3 totals 14 residues. The V gene's germline CDR1 is SGHRS and CDR2 YFSETQ. Trimming left V 0 bases short and J 3 bases short, with 9 bases between. The chain's CDR3 is CASSLGNEDYGYTF. CDR3 DNA sequence: TGCGCCAGCAGCTTGGGTAACGAGGACTATGGCTACACCTTC.

This sequence joins TRBV11-3 and TRBJ1-1; D remains ambiguous. Between the trimmed V and J ends, which lost 4 bases and 5 bases, there was a span of 11 bases. CDR1 is SGHNT and CDR2 is YENEEA in the germline V gene. The CDR3 runs to 13 residues. CDR3 DNA: TGTGCCAGCAGCTCCCTGACGGGGACTGAAGCTTTCTTT. Protein product: CASSSLTGTEAFF.

The chain uses TRBV9 and TRBJ2-1, with no clear D. In germline, CDR1 is SGDLS, CDR2 YYNGEE. Trimming pared 0 bases from V and 5 bases from J, leaving 9 bases between. The CDR3 covers 14 residues. CDR3 in DNA: TGTGCCAGCAGCGTAGCTCCCCAGGACAATGAGCAGTTCTTC. As protein: CASSVAPQDNEQFF.

This clone was seen a single time. This chain uses TRBV27 with TRBJ2-7; a possible D gene is TRBD1 (6 bases). The CDR3 extends over 14 amino acids. Deletions cut 8 bases from V and 3 bases from J, with 17 bases between. The germline V gene encodes CDR1 MNHEY and CDR2 SMNVEV (reference sequence). The CDR3 bases are TGTGCCAGCCACAGGGCCGGGACCCTCTACGAGCAGTACTTC. Its protein is CASHRAGTLYEQYF.

The CDR3 sequence: CASSRLAEVNTEAFF. CDR3 DNA sequence: TGTGCCAGCAGCAGGTTGGCGGAGGTAAACACTGAAGCTTTCTTT. The V and J genes are TRBV7-6 and TRBJ1-1; no definite D call. CDR3 length equals 15 residues. V dropped 5 bases and J dropped 2 bases, with 15 bases sitting between them. In germline, CDR1 is SGHVS, CDR2 FNYEAQ.